Following are 7 T cell receptor beta chains from one sample sequenced in a study of cytomegalovirus exposure and HLA in healthy donors. The PCR employed 60 Vbeta primers together with 13 Jbeta primers. Generated by immunoSEQ multiplex PCR, the TCRdb table keeps only in-frame clones and is missing some. The data show 150,000 to 200,000 clones, 78% seen once. Sample: PBMCs. These receptors came from a male donor in good health and CMV-seronegative.

The rearrangement links TRBV7-3 to TRBJ1-1, with D possibly being TRBD1 (5 bases). V was clipped by 6 bases and J by 0 bases, with 11 bases between them. This CDR3 is 14 amino acids long. In germline, CDR1 is SGHTA, CDR2 FQGTGA. The CDR3 is CASRPTALNTEAFF. As DNA, the CDR3 is TGTGCCAGCAGACCGACAGCCTTGAACACTGAAGCTTTCTTT.

V is TRBV6-6 and J is TRBJ1-5, with D unclear. The CDR3 spans 13 residues. The germline V gene encodes CDR1 MNHNY and CDR2 SVGAGI (reference sequence). Trimming took off 2 bases at V and 8 bases at J, with 10 bases between the two ends. The CDR3 bases are TGTGCCAGCAGTTACGGGGAGCTCGAGCCCCAGCATTTT. This codes for CASSYGELEPQHF.

The V and J genes are TRBV4-2 and TRBJ1-1; unclear D gene. Germline loops: CDR1 LGHNA, CDR2 YNFKEQ. The CDR3 extends over 13 amino acids. V shed 1 base and J shed 5 bases, with 8 bases lying between them. In DNA form, the CDR3 reads TGTGCCAGCAGCCAAGTGAGAGGGACTGAAGCTTTCTTT. It translates to CASSQVRGTEAFF.

This sequence joins TRBV7-2 and TRBJ1-3; no clear D. The ends were cut back, 4 bases at V and 4 bases at J, with 14 bases in the middle. CDR3 length equals 15 residues. Germline V gene sequence: CDR1 SGHTA, CDR2 FQGNSA. The CDR3 DNA follows: TGTGCCAGCAGCTCCCGAGGACTGGGCGGAAACACCATATATTTT. Residues: CASSSRGLGGNTIYF. Full variable domain (rest looked up from reference TRBV7-2 and TRBJ1-3): GAGVSQSPSNKVTEKGKDVELRCDPISGHTALYWYRQSLGQGLEFLIYFQGNSAPDKSGLPSDRFSAERTGGSVSTLTIQRTQQEDSAVYLCASSSRGLGGNTIYFGEGSWLTVV.

The rearrangement links TRBV6-5 to TRBJ2-5, with 12 nucleotides matching TRBD1. V trimming: 6 bases; J trimming: 4 bases; junction bases outside the gene matches: 6. Germline loops: CDR1 MNHEY, CDR2 SVGAGI. This CDR3 contains 15 residues. DNA for the CDR3: TGTGCCAGCAGCCGGGGACAGGGGGCCGGAGAGACCCAGTACTTC. This translates into CASSRGQGAGETQYF.

V and J are TRBV13 and TRBJ1-1; D remains unclear. The CDR3 extends over 16 amino acids. The V end lost 5 bases, the J end lost 5 bases, and 21 bases lay between the germline ends. Germline CDR1 is PRHDT and CDR2 is FYEKMQ (reference sequence). CDR3 DNA sequence: TGTGCCAGCAGCCCCAACCGGGTCTCGGCGAGGACTGAAGCTTTCTTT. This sequence encodes CASSPNRVSARTEAFF. The complete variable domain, with remaining parts taken from reference TRBV13 and TRBJ1-1, reads AAGVIQSPRHLIKEKRETATLKCYPIPRHDTVYWYQQGPGQDPQFLISFYEKMQSDKGSIPDRFSAQQFSDYHSELNMSSLELGDSALYFCASSPNRVSARTEAFFGQGTRLTVV.

As to this clone: An end of the junction differs from the germline gene, which may be a read error. V and J are TRBV7-7 and TRBJ2-7; maybe TRBD1 (6 bases). Germline V lookup: CDR1 SSHAT, CDR2 FNYEAQ (reference sequence). This CDR3 is built from 13 residues. CDR3 residues: CASSLALGGEQYF. Written as DNA, the CDR3 is TGTGCTAGCAGCTTAGCTTTAGGGGGCGAGCAGTACTTC.